These 13 T cell receptor beta chains originate from one sample sequenced in a study of blood T cell repertoires in COVID-19 (dated by TCRdb to the early 2020s). Library construction relied on the immunoSEQ multiplex PCR assay. TCRdb re-hosts the immuneACCESS table, in-frame sequences only. Its copies lack some clones; in the studies checked, an unresolved V gene accounts for under half of them, and the cause for the rest is not known. This sample has about 210,000 clones in its table, and 80% to 90% of those were observed once. The ten largest clonotypes hold about 2.5% of the sample. Sequencing used peripheral blood. The receptors shown here come from a woman aged 35 to 49 with active or convalescent COVID-19.

V gene TRBV28 combines with J gene TRBJ1-5; no definite D call. The CDR3 totals 14 residues. V dropped 2 bases and J dropped 4 bases, with 9 bases sitting between them. The germline gives CDR1 MDHEN, CDR2 SYDVKM. The CDR3 nucleotides are TGTGCCAGCAGTTTACCGACAAGAAATCAGCCCCAGCATTTT. The encoded protein is CASSLPTRNQPQHF.

Turning to this clone: Sequence at one end of the junction differs from germline and may be a read error. The chain employs TRBV9 and TRBJ1-1, with D unresolved. The CDR3 consists of 8 residues. CDR1 is SGDLS and CDR2 is YYNGEE in the germline V gene. In DNA, the CDR3 is TGTGCCAGCAGCAAGACTAACTTT. Translation: CASSKTNF.

V usage is TRBV27 and J usage is TRBJ1-6, with TRBD1 matching 9 bases. The CDR3 totals 16 residues. Germline values: CDR1 MNHEY, CDR2 SMNVEV (reference sequence). V lost 6 bases, J lost 0 bases, and 3 bases stayed unmatched. CDR3 sequence reads: CASRGTGNSYNSPLHF. DNA of the CDR3: TGTGCCAGCAGGGGGACAGGGAACTCCTATAATTCACCCCTCCACTTT.

In its sample, this clone was seen once. V usage is TRBV7-2 and J usage is TRBJ1-6, with a weak D call TRBD1 (6 bases). CDR1 and CDR2 from the germline V gene are SGHTA and FQGNSA. The CDR3 has 17 amino acids. With 1 base removed from V and 3 bases from J, the gap between germline ends came to 13 bases. The CDR3 nucleotides read TGTGCCAGCAGCTTAGACAGGGCGCCGAACTATAATTCACCCCTCCACTTT. Amino acids: CASSLDRAPNYNSPLHF.

The genes are TRBV3-1 (or the pseudogene TRBV3-2) and TRBJ2-3, with D possibly TRBD2 on 6 matching bases. CDR3 length equals 13 residues. From germline, CDR1 is LGHDT and CDR2 YNNKEL (reference sequence). Trimming took off 5 bases at V and 4 bases at J, with 10 bases between the two ends. The CDR3 reads CASSALAPDTQYF. The CDR3 DNA is TGTGCCAGCAGCGCACTAGCCCCAGATACGCAGTATTTT.

V gene TRBV4-3 combines with J gene TRBJ1-1, with a tentative D call TRBD1 (6 bases). The CDR3 is 15 amino acids. Germline V gene sequence: CDR1 LGHNA, CDR2 YSLEER. V was trimmed by 3 bases and J by 1 base, leaving 12 bases between them. The CDR3, as DNA: TGCGCCAGCAGCCACTCTATGGACAGGAACACTGAAGCTTTCTTT. Translated, it gives CASSHSMDRNTEAFF.

The rearrangement joins TRBV10-1 to TRBJ1-1; 10 positions match TRBD1. CDR3 size: 17 residues. Germline CDR1 is WNHNN and CDR2 is SYGVQD (reference sequence). V lost 5 bases and J lost 3; bases outside the gene matches: 12. The CDR3 DNA reads TGCGCCAGCAGTACTACGAGGGACAGGGGAACCGACACTGAAGCTTTCTTT. This translates into CASSTTRDRGTDTEAFF.

A single count supports this clone. The chain carries TRBV5-4 and TRBJ1-4; D gene unclear. The CDR3 consists of 14 residues. Germline V gene sequence: CDR1 SGHNT, CDR2 YYREEE (reference sequence). The germline V and J ends were trimmed by 0 bases and 4 bases, with 7 bases remaining between them. The DNA for the CDR3 is TGTGCCAGCAGCTTGGGGTTTAGTAATGAAAAACTGTTTTTT. Translating gives CASSLGFSNEKLFF.

This clone showed up just a few times. The V call is TRBV27, the J call TRBJ1-5; 8 bases match TRBD1. This CDR3 has 16 residues. Trimming cost V 2 bases and J 4 bases; bases outside gene matches: 7. Per germline, CDR1 MNHEY and CDR2 SMNVEV (reference sequence). In DNA form, the CDR3 reads TGTGCCAGCAGTTTAGGGACAGGAGGTGTGAATCAGCCCCAGCATTTT. It yields the protein CASSLGTGGVNQPQHF.

V gene TRBV30 combines with J gene TRBJ1-4, with D perhaps matching TRBD1 (6 bases). CDR1 is GTSNPN, CDR2 SVGIG, per germline (reference sequence). V was trimmed by 0 bases and J by 8 bases, leaving 16 bases between them. CDR3 size: 15 residues. CDR3 nucleotide sequence: TGTGCCTGGAGTGTACTGGGGGGGGCCCGGGAAAAACTGTTTTTT. It codes for CAWSVLGGAREKLFF.

The rearrangement links TRBV27 to TRBJ1-3, with a tentative D call TRBD1 (6 bases). V shed 3 bases and J shed 13 bases, with 19 bases lying between them. The length of the CDR3 is 14 residues. The germline CDR1 and CDR2 sequences are MNHEY and SMNVEV (reference sequence). The chain's CDR3 is CASSFRPTGLKIYF. Here the CDR3 DNA reads TGTGCCAGCAGTTTCCGGCCAACAGGGTTAAAGATATATTTT.

In DNA form, the CDR3 reads TGTGCCTGGAGTGTAGAAACAGGGAGATTTTCACCCCTCCACTTT. It yields the protein CAWSVETGRFSPLHF. This chain joins TRBV30 and TRBJ1-6, with D possibly TRBD1 on 6 matching bases. The V gene lost 0 bases and the J gene lost 9 bases, with 15 bases spanning the gap. Per the germline V gene, CDR1 is GTSNPN and CDR2 is SVGIG (reference sequence). CDR3 size: 15 residues. The full variable domain, in which reference TRBV30 and TRBJ1-6 provide the parts outside the CDR3, is SQTIHQWPATLVQPVGSPLSLECTVEGTSNPNLYWYRQAAGRGLQLLFYSVGIGQISSEVPQNLSASRPQDRQFILSSKKLLLSDSGFYLCAWSVETGRFSPLHFGNGTRLTVT.

The V gene is TRBV4-1, the J gene TRBJ1-1; D is perhaps TRBD1 (5 bases). In germline, CDR1 is MGHRA, CDR2 YSYEKL. The CDR3 covers 17 residues. Between the trimmed V and J ends, which lost 3 bases and 0 bases, there was a span of 17 bases. The CDR3, as DNA: TGCGCCAGCAGCCACATTGGGGAGGGGCGATTGAACACTGAAGCTTTCTTT. The encoded protein is CASSHIGEGRLNTEAFF.